The 8 T cell receptor beta chains in this list originate from one sample, sequenced in a study of multiple sclerosis patients with progressive multifocal leukoencephalopathy. Using immunoSEQ multiplex PCR, the repertoire was profiled, and TCRdb retains in-frame clones only, with some absent. The table records approximately 27,000 clones, approximately 89% of them present only once. Documented time point: time of PML onset. The specimen comprised PBMCs, sampled from a patient treated with natalizumab. The receptors were sampled from a woman aged 25 to 39 with progressive multifocal leukoencephalopathy.

The chain recombines TRBV10-3 with TRBJ2-1, with TRBD2 matching over 10 bases. The CDR3 consists of 16 residues. V lost 4 bases to trimming and J lost 10 bases; unmatched junction nucleotides: 13. The germline CDR1 and CDR2 sequences are ENHRY and SYGVKD. This CDR3 is CAISGGTSGKVGEQFF. CDR3 DNA sequence: TGTGCCATCAGTGGTGGAACTAGCGGGAAGGTTGGAGAGCAGTTCTTC.

The rearrangement joins TRBV5-1 to TRBJ2-7; the D gene is possibly TRBD1 (6 bases). The CDR3 extends over 14 amino acids. CDR1 and CDR2 from the germline V gene are SGHRS and YFSETQ. Trimming stripped 0 bases from V and 7 bases from J, with 14 bases between. Here the CDR3 reads CASSLGAGAQEQYF. CDR3 DNA: TGCGCCAGCAGCTTGGGAGCAGGGGCTCAAGAGCAGTACTTC.

The chain employs TRBV5-1 and TRBJ1-3; unclear D gene. The CDR3 spans 15 residues. Germline loops: CDR1 SGHRS, CDR2 YFSETQ. The V end was cut by 5 bases, the J end by 0 bases, with 12 bases between. In DNA form, the CDR3 reads TGCGCCAGCAGTTACGACTCAGGCTCTGGAAACACCATATATTTT. It is translated as CASSYDSGSGNTIYF.

This chain uses TRBV2 with TRBJ2-1, with 8 bases matching TRBD1. This CDR3 has 14 amino acids. CDR1 and CDR2 (germline): SNHLY, FYNNEI. V trimming: 7 bases; J trimming: 8 bases; junction bases outside the gene matches: 10. This CDR3 is CASIDRGPRDEQFF. DNA for the CDR3: TGTGCCAGCATAGACAGGGGCCCCCGGGATGAGCAGTTCTTC.

This rearrangement joins TRBV7-3 to TRBJ1-1; D is possibly TRBD1 (5 bases). This CDR3 contains 16 residues. CDR1 and CDR2 (germline): SGHTA, FQGTGA. The V and J ends lost 5 bases and 4 bases respectively, with 20 bases between them. This CDR3 is CASSPGRVRAGTEAFF. Here the CDR3 DNA reads TGTGCCAGCAGCCCCGGCAGGGTTCGGGCTGGCACTGAAGCTTTCTTT.

This chain uses TRBV2 with TRBJ2-7; no reliable D call. CDR3 length equals 12 residues. Germline V CDR1 and CDR2: SNHLY, FYNNEI. V dropped 1 base and J dropped 5 bases, with 6 bases sitting between them. The DNA of the CDR3 is TGTGCCAGCAGTGAAGTCACGGACGAGCAGTACTTC. Encoded protein: CASSEVTDEQYF.

The chain combines TRBV30 with TRBJ2-5, with 9 bases matching TRBD2. J gave up 0 bases and V 5 bases, and 7 bases lay outside the gene matches. Germline assignment: CDR1 GTSNPN and CDR2 SVGIG (reference sequence). The CDR3 has 15 residues. The CDR3 is CAWRGGASYQETQYF. The CDR3 DNA is TGTGCCTGGCGCGGGGGGGCCTCATACCAAGAGACCCAGTACTTC.

V usage is TRBV5-1 and J usage is TRBJ2-6; D is uncertain. This CDR3 comprises 17 residues. CDR1 SGHRS and CDR2 YFSETQ come from the germline V gene. Trimming shortened V by 2 bases and J by 1 base, and 13 bases separated the two germline ends. This CDR3 reads CASSFSSLRSGANVLTF. The CDR3 bases are TGCGCCAGCAGCTTCAGCTCCTTGCGTTCTGGGGCCAACGTCCTGACTTTC.